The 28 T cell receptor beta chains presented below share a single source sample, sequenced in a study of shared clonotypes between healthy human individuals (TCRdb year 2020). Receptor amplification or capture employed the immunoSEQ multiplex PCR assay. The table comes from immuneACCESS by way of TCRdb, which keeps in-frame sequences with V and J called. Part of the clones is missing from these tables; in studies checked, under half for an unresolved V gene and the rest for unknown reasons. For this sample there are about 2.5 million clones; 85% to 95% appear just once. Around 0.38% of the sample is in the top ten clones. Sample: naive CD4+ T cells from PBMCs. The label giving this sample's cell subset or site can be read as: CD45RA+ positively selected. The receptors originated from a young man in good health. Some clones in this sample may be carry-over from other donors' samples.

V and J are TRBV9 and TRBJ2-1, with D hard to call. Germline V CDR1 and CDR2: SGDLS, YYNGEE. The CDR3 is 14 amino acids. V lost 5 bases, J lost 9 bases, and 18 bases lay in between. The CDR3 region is CASRVDWGTGEQFF. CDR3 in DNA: TGTGCCAGCAGAGTTGATTGGGGAACTGGTGAGCAGTTCTTC.

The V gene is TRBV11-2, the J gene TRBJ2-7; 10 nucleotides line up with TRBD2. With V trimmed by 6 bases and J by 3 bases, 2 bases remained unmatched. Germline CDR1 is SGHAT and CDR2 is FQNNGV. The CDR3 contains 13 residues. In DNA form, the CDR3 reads TGTGCCAGCAGGGGACTAGCGCGCTACGAGCAGTACTTC. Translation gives CASRGLARYEQYF.

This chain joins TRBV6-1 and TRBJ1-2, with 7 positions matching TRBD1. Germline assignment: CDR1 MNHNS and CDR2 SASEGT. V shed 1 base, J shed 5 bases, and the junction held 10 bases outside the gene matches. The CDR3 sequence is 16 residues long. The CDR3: CASSEVINRGGYGYTF. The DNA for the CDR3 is TGTGCCAGCAGTGAAGTGATTAACAGGGGTGGGTATGGCTACACCTTC.

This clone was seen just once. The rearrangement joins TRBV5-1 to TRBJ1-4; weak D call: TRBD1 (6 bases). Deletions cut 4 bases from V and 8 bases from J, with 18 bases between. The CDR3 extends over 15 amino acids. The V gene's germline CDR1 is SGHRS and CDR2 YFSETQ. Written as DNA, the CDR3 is TGCGCCAGCAGCCCACTACAGGGCTCGGGGGAAAAACTGTTTTTT. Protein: CASSPLQGSGEKLFF.

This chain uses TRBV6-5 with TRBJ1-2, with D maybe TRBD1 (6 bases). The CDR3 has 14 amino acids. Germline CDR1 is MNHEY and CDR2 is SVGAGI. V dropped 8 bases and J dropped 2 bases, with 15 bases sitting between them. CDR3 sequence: CASLAQGINYGYTF. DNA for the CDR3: TGTGCCAGCCTGGCTCAGGGGATCAACTATGGCTACACCTTC.

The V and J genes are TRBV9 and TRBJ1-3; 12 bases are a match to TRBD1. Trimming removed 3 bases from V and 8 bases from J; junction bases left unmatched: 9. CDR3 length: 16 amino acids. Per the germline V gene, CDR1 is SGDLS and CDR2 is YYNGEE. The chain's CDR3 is CASSAERDRGRDTIYF. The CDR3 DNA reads TGTGCCAGCAGCGCGGAGAGGGACAGGGGGCGAGACACCATATATTTT.

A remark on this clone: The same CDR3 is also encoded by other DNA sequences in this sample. The CDR3 loop reads CASSLGQGNTIYF. CDR3 nucleotides: TGCGCCAGCAGCTTGGGACAGGGAAACACCATATATTTT. The chain uses TRBV5-1 and TRBJ1-3; maybe TRBD1 (5 bases). The CDR3 is 13 residues long. Germline CDR1 and CDR2: SGHRS and YFSETQ. The V gene lost 0 bases and the J gene lost 4 bases, with 5 bases spanning the gap. The complete variable domain, with remaining parts taken from reference TRBV5-1 and TRBJ1-3, reads KAGVTQTPRYLIKTRGQQVTLSCSPISGHRSVSWYQQTPGQGLQFLFEYFSETQRNKGNFPGRFSGRQFSNSRSEMNVSTLELGDSALYLCASSLGQGNTIYFGEGSWLTVV.

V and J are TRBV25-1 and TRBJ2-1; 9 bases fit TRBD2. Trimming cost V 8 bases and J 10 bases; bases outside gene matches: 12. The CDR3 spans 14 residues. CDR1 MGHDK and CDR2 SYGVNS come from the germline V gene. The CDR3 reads CASRGAGGNVEQFF. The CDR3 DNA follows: TGTGCCAGCCGTGGGGCGGGAGGGAATGTGGAGCAGTTCTTC.

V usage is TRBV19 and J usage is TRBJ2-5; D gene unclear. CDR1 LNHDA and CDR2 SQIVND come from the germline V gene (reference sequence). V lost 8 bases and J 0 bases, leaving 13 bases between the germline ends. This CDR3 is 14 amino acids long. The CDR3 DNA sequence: TGTGCCAGTTCTCCGGGCCCAAACCAAGAGACCCAGTACTTC. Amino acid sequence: CASSPGPNQETQYF.

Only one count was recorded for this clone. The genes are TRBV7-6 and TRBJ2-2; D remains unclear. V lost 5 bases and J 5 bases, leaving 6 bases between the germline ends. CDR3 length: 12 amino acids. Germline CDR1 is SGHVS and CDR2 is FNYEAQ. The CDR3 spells CASSRTTGELFF. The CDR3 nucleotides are TGTGCCAGCAGCCGTACAACCGGGGAGCTGTTTTTT. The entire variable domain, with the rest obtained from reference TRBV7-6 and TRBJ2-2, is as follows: GAGVSQSPRYKVTKRGQDVALRCDPISGHVSLYWYRQALGQGPEFLTYFNYEAQQDKSGLPNDRFSAERPEGSISTLTIQRTEQRDSAMYRCASSRTTGELFFGEGSRLTVL.

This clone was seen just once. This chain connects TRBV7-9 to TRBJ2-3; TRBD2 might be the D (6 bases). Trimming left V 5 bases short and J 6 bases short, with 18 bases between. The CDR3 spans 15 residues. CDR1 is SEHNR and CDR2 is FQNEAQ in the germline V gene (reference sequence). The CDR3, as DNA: TGTGCCAGCAGCGGGGGACGGGAGACTCTGGATACGCAGTATTTT. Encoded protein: CASSGGRETLDTQYF.

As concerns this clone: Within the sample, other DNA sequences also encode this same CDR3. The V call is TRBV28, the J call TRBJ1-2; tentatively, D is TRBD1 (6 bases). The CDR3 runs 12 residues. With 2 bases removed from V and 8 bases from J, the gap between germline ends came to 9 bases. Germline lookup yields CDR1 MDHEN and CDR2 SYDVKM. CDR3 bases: TGTGCCAGCAGTTTAGGACAGACGGGCTACACCTTC. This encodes CASSLGQTGYTF.

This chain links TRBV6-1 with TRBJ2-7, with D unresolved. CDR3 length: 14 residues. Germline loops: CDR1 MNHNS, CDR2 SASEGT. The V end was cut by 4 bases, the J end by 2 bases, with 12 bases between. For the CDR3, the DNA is TGTGCCAGCAGTGGGCCCCCAGGTGCCTACGAGCAGTACTTC. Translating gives CASSGPPGAYEQYF.

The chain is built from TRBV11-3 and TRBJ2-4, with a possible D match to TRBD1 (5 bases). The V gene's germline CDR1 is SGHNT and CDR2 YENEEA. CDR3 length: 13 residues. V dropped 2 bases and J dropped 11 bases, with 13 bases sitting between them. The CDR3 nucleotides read TGTGCCAGCAGCTTAAGTGTTTGGGGCCTTCAGTACTTC. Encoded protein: CASSLSVWGLQYF.

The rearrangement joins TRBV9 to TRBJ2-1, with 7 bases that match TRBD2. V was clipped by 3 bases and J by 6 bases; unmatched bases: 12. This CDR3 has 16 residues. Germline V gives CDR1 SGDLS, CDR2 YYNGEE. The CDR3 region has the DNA TGTGCCAGCAGCGCGGGGCTTGGGGAGGGTTTCAATGAGCAGTTCTTC. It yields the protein CASSAGLGEGFNEQFF.

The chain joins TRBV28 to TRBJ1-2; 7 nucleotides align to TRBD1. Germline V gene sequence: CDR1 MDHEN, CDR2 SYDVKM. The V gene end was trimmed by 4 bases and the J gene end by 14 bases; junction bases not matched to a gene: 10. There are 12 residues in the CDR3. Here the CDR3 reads CASSSRDSVGTF. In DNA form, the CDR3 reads TGTGCCAGCAGTTCCCGGGACAGCGTCGGGACCTTC.

The chain's CDR3 is CAGGVVPNEKLFF. The CDR3 nucleotides read TGTGCCGGAGGGGTCGTCCCTAATGAAAAACTGTTTTTT. V is TRBV2 and J is TRBJ1-4; weak D call: TRBD1 (5 bases). With 11 bases removed from V and 3 bases from J, the gap between germline ends came to 13 bases. The CDR3 is 13 residues long. CDR1 is SNHLY and CDR2 is FYNNEI in the germline V gene.

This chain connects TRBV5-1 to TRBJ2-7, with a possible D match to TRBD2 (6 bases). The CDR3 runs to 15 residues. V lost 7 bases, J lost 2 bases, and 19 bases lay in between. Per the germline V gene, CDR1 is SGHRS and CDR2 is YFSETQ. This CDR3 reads CASEEGPGRPYEQYF. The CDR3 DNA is TGCGCCAGCGAGGAGGGGCCCGGACGACCCTACGAGCAGTACTTC.

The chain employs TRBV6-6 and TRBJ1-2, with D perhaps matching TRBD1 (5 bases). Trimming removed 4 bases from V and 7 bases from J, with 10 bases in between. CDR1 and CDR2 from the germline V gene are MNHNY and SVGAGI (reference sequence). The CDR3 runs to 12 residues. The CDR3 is CASSWGGRGYTF. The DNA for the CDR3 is TGTGCCAGCAGTTGGGGCGGCCGTGGCTACACCTTC.

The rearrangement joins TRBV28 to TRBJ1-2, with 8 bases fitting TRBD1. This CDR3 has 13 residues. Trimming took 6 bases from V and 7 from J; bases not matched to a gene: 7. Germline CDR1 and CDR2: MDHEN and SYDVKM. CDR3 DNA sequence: TGTGCCAGCAGCCGCGACAGGGGAGGTGGCTACACCTTC. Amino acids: CASSRDRGGGYTF.

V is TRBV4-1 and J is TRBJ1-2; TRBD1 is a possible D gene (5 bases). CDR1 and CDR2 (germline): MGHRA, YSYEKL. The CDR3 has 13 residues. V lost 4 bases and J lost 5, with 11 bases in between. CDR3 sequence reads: CASSRGGYYGYTF. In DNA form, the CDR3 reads TGCGCCAGCAGCCGGGGGGGTTATTATGGCTACACCTTC.

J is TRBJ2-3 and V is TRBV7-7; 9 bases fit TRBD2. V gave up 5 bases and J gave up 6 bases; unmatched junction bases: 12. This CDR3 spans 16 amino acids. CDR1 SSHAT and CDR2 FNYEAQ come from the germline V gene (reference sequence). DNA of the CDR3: TGTGCCAGCAGCCCCGGGGGGCGGGAGGGCAGGGATACGCAGTATTTT. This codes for CASSPGGREGRDTQYF.

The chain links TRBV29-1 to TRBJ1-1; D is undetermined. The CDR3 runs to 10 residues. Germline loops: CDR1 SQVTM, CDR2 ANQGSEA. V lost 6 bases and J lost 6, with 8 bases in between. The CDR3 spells CSVAPPEAFF. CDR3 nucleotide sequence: TGCAGCGTCGCCCCGCCTGAAGCTTTCTTT.

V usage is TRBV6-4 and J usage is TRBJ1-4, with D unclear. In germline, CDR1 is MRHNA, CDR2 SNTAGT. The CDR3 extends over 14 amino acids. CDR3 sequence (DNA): TGTGCGGCTCTGGGATTTCCAACTAATGAAAAACTGTTTTTT. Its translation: CAALGFPTNEKLFF.

This CDR3 is CASSLSKGRGLYNEQFF. The CDR3 DNA reads TGTGCCAGCAGTTTAAGTAAGGGCAGGGGACTCTACAATGAGCAGTTCTTC. This chain connects TRBV27 to TRBJ2-1, with D perhaps given as TRBD1 or TRBD2 (6 bases each). Germline V lookup: CDR1 MNHEY, CDR2 SMNVEV (reference sequence). V was shortened by 2 bases and J by 3 bases, with 17 bases between the two germline ends. CDR3 length: 17 amino acids.

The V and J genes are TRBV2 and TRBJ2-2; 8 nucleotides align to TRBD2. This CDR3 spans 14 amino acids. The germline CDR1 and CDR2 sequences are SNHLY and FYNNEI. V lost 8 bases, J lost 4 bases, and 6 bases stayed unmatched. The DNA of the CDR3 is TGTGCCAGCCGGGAGCGGGAGAGCACCGGGGAGCTGTTTTTT. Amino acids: CASRERESTGELFF.

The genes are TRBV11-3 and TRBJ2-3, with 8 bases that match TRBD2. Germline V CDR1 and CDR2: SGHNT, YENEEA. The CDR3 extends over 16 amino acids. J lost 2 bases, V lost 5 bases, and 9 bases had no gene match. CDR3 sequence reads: CASSPGGWGPTDTQYF. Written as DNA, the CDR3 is TGTGCCAGCAGCCCGGGGGGGTGGGGGCCCACAGATACGCAGTATTTT.

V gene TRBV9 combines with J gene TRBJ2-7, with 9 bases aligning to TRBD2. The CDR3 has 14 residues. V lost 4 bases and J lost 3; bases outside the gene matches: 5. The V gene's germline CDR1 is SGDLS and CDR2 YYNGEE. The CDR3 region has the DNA TGTGCCAGCAGCCGACTAGCGGAAATCTACGAGCAGTACTTC. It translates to CASSRLAEIYEQYF.